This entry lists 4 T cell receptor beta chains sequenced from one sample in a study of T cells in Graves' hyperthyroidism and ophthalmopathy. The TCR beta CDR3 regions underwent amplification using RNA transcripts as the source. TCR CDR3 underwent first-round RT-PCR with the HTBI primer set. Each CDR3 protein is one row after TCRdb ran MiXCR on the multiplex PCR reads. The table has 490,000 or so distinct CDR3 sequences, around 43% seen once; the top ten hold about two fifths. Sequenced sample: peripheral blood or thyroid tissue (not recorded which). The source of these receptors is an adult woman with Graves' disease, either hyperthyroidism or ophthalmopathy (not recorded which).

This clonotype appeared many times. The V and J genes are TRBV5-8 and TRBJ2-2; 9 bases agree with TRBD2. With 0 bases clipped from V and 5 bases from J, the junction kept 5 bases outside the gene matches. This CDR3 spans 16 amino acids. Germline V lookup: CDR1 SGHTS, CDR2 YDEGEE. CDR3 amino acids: CASSLAGAGGTGELFF. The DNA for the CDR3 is TGTGCCAGCAGCTTGGCCGGAGCGGGAGGAACCGGGGAGCTGTTTTTT.

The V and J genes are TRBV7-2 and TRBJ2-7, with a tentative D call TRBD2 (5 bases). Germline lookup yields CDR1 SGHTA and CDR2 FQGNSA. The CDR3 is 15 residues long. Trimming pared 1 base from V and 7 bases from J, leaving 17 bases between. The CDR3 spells CASSLDGWGSGEQYF. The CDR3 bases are TGTGCCAGCAGCTTAGATGGGTGGGGATCGGGGGAGCAGTACTTC.

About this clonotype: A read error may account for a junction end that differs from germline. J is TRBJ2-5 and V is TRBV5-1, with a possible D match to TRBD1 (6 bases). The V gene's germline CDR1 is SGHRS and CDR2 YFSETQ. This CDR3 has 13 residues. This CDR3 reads CASSFRDKETQYF. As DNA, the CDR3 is TGTGCCAGCAGCTTTCGGGACAAAGAGACCCAGTACTTC.

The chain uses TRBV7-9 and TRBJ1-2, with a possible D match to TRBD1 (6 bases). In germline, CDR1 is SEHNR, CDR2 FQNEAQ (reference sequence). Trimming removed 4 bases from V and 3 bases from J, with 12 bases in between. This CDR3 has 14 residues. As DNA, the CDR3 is TGTGCCAGCAGCTCTGACGGGGGCGACTATGGCTACACCTTC. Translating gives CASSSDGGDYGYTF.